The present T cell receptor beta chain was sequenced within a study of a mutant IDH1 vaccine in newly diagnosed glioma. Study-wide background: Patients under treatment included 62.5% males and roughly 40% females and had a mean age of approximately 40 years. Radiotherapy, temozolomide, or both had been given previously, and both were given to most.

Repertoires were generated with immunoSEQ multiplex PCR, while TCRdb's copy carries only in-frame clones and drops some. The sample consists of roughly 26,000 clones, around four fifths of them appearing once. V was trimmed by 2 bases and J by 0 bases, leaving 7 bases between them. CDR3 length: 14 amino acids. Germline V gives CDR1 MDHEN, CDR2 SYDVKM. Documented time point: week 35, safety follow-up. Doses of 300 ug of mutant IDH1 20-mer peptide were given with topical imiquimod. Points on this clone: The antigen is not known.

The receptor comes from a man aged 30-40 years with glioma. The material was PBMCs, obtained from a glioma patient whose treatment included an IDH1 peptide vaccine. The chain combines TRBV28 with TRBJ1-2; weak D call: TRBD1 (6 bases). CDR3 sequence (DNA): TGTGCCAGCAGTTTAGGGGGCTCTAACTATGGCTACACCTTC. Its protein product is CASSLGGSNYGYTF.